These 13 T cell receptor beta chains were sequenced from one sample in a study of early T cells in non-severe SARS-CoV-2 infection. MiXCR, applied by TCRdb to the 5' RACE reads, yields one record per CDR3 protein. Of some 49,000 distinct CDR3 sequences listed, less than 4.5% were seen once; the top ten hold 5% to 6.5%. The specimen sequenced was whole blood. These TCRs come from an adult who was a healthcare worker with PCR-confirmed SARS-CoV-2 infection or an uninfected control (not recorded which).

This clonotype was recorded many times. The chain links TRBV6-5 to TRBJ2-2; possible D gene TRBD2, 6 bases. From germline, CDR1 is MNHEY and CDR2 SVGAGI. The CDR3 is 15 amino acids. The V and J ends lost 6 bases and 4 bases respectively, with 15 bases between them. The CDR3 reads CASRMPGVFTGELFF. The CDR3 nucleotides read TGTGCCAGCAGGATGCCGGGGGTTTTCACCGGGGAGCTGTTTTTT.

The chain recombines TRBV13 with TRBJ2-6; D uncertain. CDR1 and CDR2 from the germline V gene are PRHDT and FYEKMQ (reference sequence). The length of the CDR3 is 14 residues. The V end was cut by 4 bases, the J end by 4 bases, with 8 bases between. This CDR3 is CASSSRMGANVLTF. The CDR3 DNA reads as TGTGCCAGCAGCTCCCGAATGGGGGCCAACGTCCTGACTTTC.

This clonotype was seen a few times. The V and J genes are TRBV5-1 and TRBJ1-1, with 7 bases identical to TRBD1. V lost 5 bases, J lost 0 bases, and 4 bases stayed unmatched. Germline assignment: CDR1 SGHRS and CDR2 YFSETQ. The CDR3 has 14 amino acids. The DNA of the CDR3 is TGCGCCAGCAGGACGGGACAGATGAACACTGAAGCTTTCTTT. Translating gives CASRTGQMNTEAFF.

Ten or more counts support this clonotype. This chain uses TRBV18 with TRBJ2-7; D is possibly TRBD1 or TRBD2 (6 bases each). This CDR3 comprises 13 residues. Per germline, CDR1 KGHSH and CDR2 LQKENI. The V gene lost 6 bases and the J gene lost 3 bases, with 12 bases spanning the gap. The CDR3 nucleotides are TGTGCCAGCTCCGGAGAGGGGGGCTACGAGCAGTACTTC. It codes for CASSGEGGYEQYF.

In this sample, this clonotype turned up many times. The rearrangement uses TRBV7-2 and TRBJ2-2; TRBD1 might be the D (5 bases). V lost 3 bases, J lost 2 bases, and 7 bases lay in between. CDR3 length: 14 residues. Germline V gene sequence: CDR1 SGHTA, CDR2 FQGNSA. The CDR3: CASSFGHNTGELFF. The CDR3 nucleotides read TGTGCCAGCAGCTTTGGACATAACACCGGGGAGCTGTTTTTT.

V gene TRBV13 combines with J gene TRBJ2-3; tentative D call: TRBD2 (6 bases). CDR1 and CDR2 from the germline V gene are PRHDT and FYEKMQ (reference sequence). This CDR3 region has 17 residues. Trimming cost V 4 bases and J 6 bases, with 23 bases left between them. The CDR3 region is CASSYAGGLYVVDTQYF. CDR3 DNA: TGTGCCAGCAGCTACGCCGGGGGTCTTTACGTTGTGGATACGCAGTATTTT.

This clonotype has more than one count but fewer than ten. This chain uses TRBV5-4 with TRBJ1-2, with 10 positions matching TRBD1. Germline V gene sequence: CDR1 SGHNT, CDR2 YYREEE (reference sequence). The V gene end was trimmed by 10 bases and the J gene end by 7 bases; junction bases not matched to a gene: 10. This CDR3 region has 13 residues. CDR3 coding DNA: TGTGCCTGTTCACGGACAGGGGGTTTTGGCTACACCTTC. Amino acids: CACSRTGGFGYTF.

This chain links TRBV9 with TRBJ2-2; 12 bases map to TRBD2. This CDR3 comprises 16 residues. V dropped 5 bases and J dropped 1; count of bases not matched to a gene: 3. Looked up from germline, CDR1 is SGDLS and CDR2 is YYNGEE. This CDR3 is CASSKTSGRNTGELFF. CDR3 nucleotides: TGTGCCAGCAGTAAGACTAGCGGGAGGAACACCGGGGAGCTGTTTTTT.

This clonotype was seen repeatedly, ten times or more. V gene TRBV5-4 combines with J gene TRBJ2-7; 8 nucleotides line up with TRBD1. The CDR3 sequence is 15 residues long. V lost 4 bases, J lost 3 bases, and 9 bases stayed unmatched. The germline gives CDR1 SGHNT, CDR2 YYREEE (reference sequence). CDR3 residues: CASSPDRQGIYEQYF. In DNA form, the CDR3 reads TGTGCCAGCAGCCCAGACCGACAGGGGATCTACGAGCAGTACTTC.

This clonotype was picked up many times. In DNA, the CDR3 is TGCGCCAGCAGCCAAGATAGGACTAGCGTTACTTACGAGCAGTACTTC. Translation gives CASSQDRTSVTYEQYF. The V and J genes are TRBV4-3 and TRBJ2-7; 9 bases are shared with TRBD2. This CDR3 is built from 16 residues. Trimming removed 0 bases from V and 4 bases from J; junction bases left unmatched: 7. Germline values: CDR1 LGHNA, CDR2 YSLEER.

At least ten counts were recorded for this clonotype. The genes are TRBV20-1 and TRBJ2-5; perhaps D is TRBD1 or TRBD2 (5 bases each). V was trimmed by 2 bases and J by 4 bases, leaving 17 bases between them. The CDR3 is 15 residues long. Germline V gives CDR1 DFQATT, CDR2 SNEGSKA (reference sequence). The CDR3: CSARSQSGTVETQYF. CDR3 in DNA: TGCAGTGCTAGATCCCAGTCTGGGACCGTAGAGACCCAGTACTTC.

Many counts were recorded for this clonotype. V is TRBV28 and J is TRBJ2-6; possible D gene TRBD1, 6 bases. This CDR3 region has 15 residues. Germline V gene lookup returns CDR1 MDHEN and CDR2 SYDVKM. Between the trimmed V and J ends, which lost 4 bases and 2 bases, there was a span of 9 bases. CDR3 amino acids: CASSSGAAGANVLTF. The DNA for the CDR3 is TGTGCCAGCAGTTCAGGGGCGGCTGGGGCCAACGTCCTGACTTTC.

This clonotype was recorded many times. This sequence joins TRBV9 and TRBJ2-7, with D hard to call. Trimming pared 0 bases from V and 6 bases from J, leaving 10 bases between. Germline V gene lookup returns CDR1 SGDLS and CDR2 YYNGEE. The length of the CDR3 is 13 residues. In nucleotides, the CDR3 is TGTGCCAGCAGCGTAGCCCATGTCTCCGAGCAGTACTTC. This encodes CASSVAHVSEQYF.